The clone carrying this T cell receptor beta chain was seen a few times. The antigen is not known. Every TCR cDNA molecule bore a unique molecular identifier. TCRdb re-analysed the 5' RACE reads in MiXCR, keeping a single row per CDR3 protein. The table has 70,000 to 90,000 distinct CDR3 sequences, about an eighth seen once. The source of the sample is a study of spatial heterogeneity in lung cancer. For the study at large: The average count in raw reads for each unique TCR and UMI combination exceeded eight appearances. General study points: Blood carried ubiquitous expanded tumor TCRs more at resection than follow-up.

As for time point: sample taken at primary tumor resection. Whole RNA obtained from tumor, nontumor lung or frozen PBMC underwent sequencing without sorting. V lost 0 bases, J lost 0 bases, and 9 bases lay in between. There are 15 residues in the CDR3. The germline CDR1 and CDR2 sequences are MNHEY and SVGEGT. Sample: PBMCs, taken at surgery. The rearrangement joins TRBV6-2 or TRBV6-3 to TRBJ2-7; D gene unclear. This TCR was sampled from a male donor with early-stage non-small cell lung cancer. The CDR3 region has the DNA TGTGCCAGCAGTTACTCGAAGGTATACTCCTACGAGCAGTACTTC. Its protein is CASSYSKVYSYEQYF.